The 20 T cell receptor beta chains in this list originate from one sample, sequenced in a study of blood T cell repertoires in COVID-19. The protocol was immunoSEQ multiplex PCR, while the TCRdb copy is restricted to in-frame clones and leaves out a portion. Among 370,000 or so clones listed, over 75% were seen once. Material: PBMCs or T cells enriched from blood (not recorded which). These TCRs come from a man aged 25 to 45 who had recovered from COVID-19.

This sequence joins TRBV25-1 and TRBJ1-1, with 7 bases identical to TRBD1. The V segment lost 5 bases and the J segment 1 base; nucleotides outside the gene matches: 4. In germline, CDR1 is MGHDK, CDR2 SYGVNS. The CDR3 covers 14 residues. CDR3 nucleotides: TGTGCCAGCAGTCACAGGGGAGCGAACACTGAAGCTTTCTTT. Protein: CASSHRGANTEAFF. Full variable domain (missing parts from reference TRBV25-1 and TRBJ1-1): EADIYQTPRYLVIGTGKKITLECSQTMGHDKMYWYQQDPGMELHLIHYSYGVNSTEKGDLSSESTVSRIRTEHFPLTLESARPSHTSQYLCASSHRGANTEAFFGQGTRLTVV.

The sample holds one count of this clone. One end of the junction varies from germline; a read error may be responsible. The rearrangement joins TRBV4-3 to TRBJ1-1; D is undetermined. Looked up from germline, CDR1 is LGHNA and CDR2 is YSLEER. The CDR3 consists of 14 residues. The CDR3 loop reads CASSHGLRGTEVFF. CDR3 DNA: TGCGCCAGCAGCCACGGTCTGAGAGGTACTGAAGTTTTCTTT.

The chain recombines TRBV10-3 with TRBJ1-2; 8 bases fit TRBD1. Germline V gene data show CDR1 as ENHRY and CDR2 as SYGVKD. The length of the CDR3 is 14 residues. Trimming cost V 6 bases and J 2 bases; bases outside gene matches: 5. CDR3 sequence (DNA): TGTGCCATCAGCACAGGACAGGGAAACTATGGCTACACCTTC. Its protein is CAISTGQGNYGYTF.

Remarks on this clone: This specimen includes other DNA sequences encoding the same CDR3. The genes are TRBV5-1 and TRBJ2-1; D is perhaps TRBD1 (5 bases). Per germline, CDR1 SGHRS and CDR2 YFSETQ. This CDR3 comprises 15 residues. V was trimmed by 0 bases and J by 4 bases, leaving 11 bases between them. In DNA, the CDR3 is TGCGCCAGCAGCTTGGGGCAGGGCATATACAATGAGCAGTTCTTC. Amino acids: CASSLGQGIYNEQFF.

The chain combines TRBV5-1 with TRBJ2-7, with D possibly being TRBD1 (6 bases). The V and J ends lost 2 bases and 3 bases respectively, with 12 bases between them. This CDR3 comprises 14 residues. The germline gives CDR1 SGHRS, CDR2 YFSETQ. The CDR3 DNA reads as TGCGCCAGCAGCTTCGACAGGATGGGCTACGAGCAGTACTTC. Translation: CASSFDRMGYEQYF.

The rearrangement links TRBV27 to TRBJ2-6; no clear D gene. This CDR3 has 13 residues. In germline, CDR1 is MNHEY, CDR2 SMNVEV (reference sequence). V shed 2 bases and J shed 4 bases, with 3 bases lying between them. Here the CDR3 reads CASSLRGANVLTF. The CDR3 nucleotides are TGTGCCAGCAGTTTACGGGGGGCCAACGTCCTGACTTTC.

A note on this clone: This may arise from a read error, as a much more abundant clone is one base away. The chain recombines TRBV5-8 with TRBJ2-3; D call uncertain. In germline, CDR1 is SGHTS, CDR2 YDEGEE. The CDR3 is 12 residues long. V was pared by 4 bases and J by 2 bases, with 5 bases between. The CDR3 region has the DNA TGTGCCAGCAGCACAACCACAGATACGCAGTATTTT. Protein product: CASSTTTDTQYF.

This chain connects TRBV9 to TRBJ2-5, with a possible D match to TRBD2 (5 bases). V was clipped by 0 bases and J by 3 bases, with 9 bases between them. CDR1 and CDR2 (germline): SGDLS, YYNGEE. CDR3 length: 14 amino acids. The CDR3 region is CASSVGGREETQYF. DNA of the CDR3: TGTGCCAGCAGCGTAGGAGGGAGAGAAGAGACCCAGTACTTC.

The chain recombines TRBV7-6 with TRBJ1-1; a possible D gene is TRBD1 (6 bases). Germline CDR1 SGHVS, CDR2 FNYEAQ. The CDR3 is made up of 17 amino acids. V lost 0 bases, J lost 1 base, and 15 bases lay in between. CDR3 sequence reads: CASSLAGRGSWNTEAFF. DNA of the CDR3: TGTGCCAGCAGCTTAGCAGGCAGGGGTAGTTGGAACACTGAAGCTTTCTTT.

There are a few counts of this clone. The rearrangement links TRBV7-9 to TRBJ2-1; 7 positions agree with TRBD1. The junction had 2 bases not matched to a gene; V was cut back by 4 bases and J by 8 bases. The germline gives CDR1 SEHNR, CDR2 FQNEAQ (reference sequence). The CDR3 contains 12 residues. CDR3 DNA sequence: TGTGCCAGCAGCTACAGGGGAGATGAGCAGTTCTTC. This translates into CASSYRGDEQFF.

The V and J genes are TRBV6-5 and TRBJ2-1; 11 bases are shared with TRBD2. The germline V gene has CDR1 MNHEY and CDR2 SVGAGI. The J segment lost 4 bases and the V segment lost 1 base, leaving 3 bases of the junction unmatched. The CDR3 loop spans 16 amino acids. For the CDR3, the DNA is TGTGCCAGCAGTTACTTACTAGCGGGGGTGTACAATGAGCAGTTCTTC. Its protein product is CASSYLLAGVYNEQFF.

This rearrangement joins TRBV4-2 to TRBJ2-7; D is perhaps TRBD1 (6 bases). This CDR3 has 15 amino acids. Germline V lookup: CDR1 LGHNA, CDR2 YNFKEQ. The V end lost 1 base, the J end lost 2 bases, and 12 bases lay between the germline ends. The CDR3 loop is CASSQVSGDPYEQYF. In DNA form, the CDR3 reads TGTGCCAGCAGCCAAGTTTCAGGGGACCCCTACGAGCAGTACTTC.

The chain carries TRBV7-9 and TRBJ2-2; D not certain. The germline V gene has CDR1 SEHNR and CDR2 FQNEAQ (reference sequence). Between the trimmed V and J ends, which lost 1 base and 2 bases, there was a span of 8 bases. The CDR3 extends over 15 amino acids. CDR3 in amino acids: CASSLGDTNTGELFF. The CDR3 coding sequence is TGTGCCAGCAGCTTAGGTGACACTAACACCGGGGAGCTGTTTTTT. The complete variable domain, with remaining parts taken from reference TRBV7-9 and TRBJ2-2, reads DTGVSQNPRHKITKRGQNVTFRCDPISEHNRLYWYRQTLGQGPEFLTYFQNEAQLEKSRLLSDRFSAERPKGSFSTLEIQRTEQGDSAMYLCASSLGDTNTGELFFGEGSRLTVL.

This sequence joins TRBV7-9 and TRBJ2-3, with 10 bases that match TRBD2. CDR3 size: 15 residues. Germline lookup yields CDR1 SEHNR and CDR2 FQNEAQ (reference sequence). V dropped 5 bases and J dropped 1; count of bases not matched to a gene: 3. The CDR3 spells CASSHTSGGTDTQYF. DNA for the CDR3: TGTGCCAGCAGCCATACTAGCGGGGGCACAGATACGCAGTATTTT. Based on the CDR3 plus reference TRBV7-9 and TRBJ2-3, the full variable domain is DTGVSQNPRHKITKRGQNVTFRCDPISEHNRLYWYRQTLGQGPEFLTYFQNEAQLEKSRLLSDRFSAERPKGSFSTLEIQRTEQGDSAMYLCASSHTSGGTDTQYFGPGTRLTVL.

The chain's CDR3 is CAMGLAESYEQYF. Here the CDR3 DNA reads TGTGCCATGGGACTAGCGGAGTCATACGAGCAGTACTTC. The chain recombines TRBV10-3 with TRBJ2-7, with 11 bases fitting TRBD2. CDR1 is ENHRY and CDR2 is SYGVKD in the germline V gene. The CDR3 has 13 residues. Losses at the gene ends were 9 bases for V and 4 bases for J; bases not matched to a gene: 5.

The chain has TRBV25-1 and TRBJ1-4; no definite D call. V was cut by 2 bases and J by 5 bases, with 9 bases left in between. CDR1 is MGHDK and CDR2 is SYGVNS in the germline V gene. The CDR3 has 14 amino acids. CDR3 in DNA: TGTGCCAGCAGTGAAGGACTGTGGAATGAAAAACTGTTTTTT. Translated: CASSEGLWNEKLFF.

The rearrangement uses TRBV13 and TRBJ2-5; 8 bases are shared with TRBD2. This CDR3 is 17 amino acids long. V shed 0 bases and J 2 bases; nucleotides not matched to a gene: 8. CDR1 is PRHDT and CDR2 is FYEKMQ in the germline V gene (reference sequence). CDR3 sequence (DNA): TGTGCCAGCAGCTTAGGACGGGGGGGAGAATGGCAAGAGACCCAGTACTTC. It codes for CASSLGRGGEWQETQYF.

The V gene is TRBV6-1, the J gene TRBJ1-1, with 7 bases aligning to TRBD1. V gave up 5 bases and J gave up 5 bases; unmatched junction bases: 5. This CDR3 region has 13 residues. Germline V lookup: CDR1 MNHNS, CDR2 SASEGT. This CDR3 is CASSQGGWTEAFF. Here the CDR3 DNA reads TGTGCCAGCAGTCAAGGGGGCTGGACTGAAGCTTTCTTT.

This chain joins TRBV10-2 and TRBJ2-3; TRBD2 agrees at 11 bases. V trimming: 6 bases; J trimming: 2 bases; junction bases outside the gene matches: 4. From germline, CDR1 is WSHSY and CDR2 SAAADI. The CDR3 contains 15 residues. CDR3 nucleotides: TGCGCCAGCAGGGCGACTAGCGGGAACACAGATACGCAGTATTTT. Encoded protein: CASRATSGNTDTQYF.

The CDR3 protein is CASSLGNSPLHF. The CDR3 DNA sequence: TGTGCCAGCAGCTTGGGCAATTCACCCCTCCACTTT. This rearrangement joins TRBV11-3 to TRBJ1-6; D gene ambiguous. The length of the CDR3 is 12 residues. From germline, CDR1 is SGHNT and CDR2 YENEEA. V lost 3 bases and J lost 7, with 4 bases in between.